Each of the 8 T cell receptor beta chains below was sequenced from the same sample in a study of cytomegalovirus exposure and HLA in healthy donors. Primers included in the PCR were 60 Vbeta and 13 Jbeta primers. Sequenced by immunoSEQ multiplex PCR; TCRdb stores in-frame clones only, minus some. The ten most abundant clones cover roughly 3.5% of a sample with about 120,000 clones. What was sequenced was PBMCs. These receptors originate from a young man in good health and CMV-seronegative.

The V call is TRBV5-6, the J call TRBJ2-5; no clear D. The last part of the DNA fits TRBJ2-7 better; the J call may be wrong. Per the germline V gene, CDR1 is SGHDT and CDR2 is YYEEEE. This CDR3 contains 12 residues. CDR3 nucleotides: TGTGCCAGCAGCTTGGGACTCTACGAGCAGTACTTC. Translating gives CASSLGLYEQYF.

The gene calls are TRBV7-2 and TRBJ2-7; the match to TRBD2 covers 10 bases. Germline V CDR1 and CDR2: SGHTA, FQGNSA. CDR3 length: 14 amino acids. Trimming removed 3 bases from V and 4 bases from J; junction bases left unmatched: 3. CDR3 in amino acids: CASSFGLAAYEQYF. The CDR3 nucleotides are TGTGCCAGCAGCTTCGGACTAGCGGCGTACGAGCAGTACTTC.

Concerning this clone itself: The junction and the germline gene differ at one end; a read error may be behind it. The chain recombines TRBV5-8 with TRBJ2-7; weak D call: TRBD1 (5 bases). Germline V gene sequence: CDR1 SGHTS, CDR2 YDEGEE. The length of the CDR3 is 11 residues. In DNA form, the CDR3 reads TGTGCCAGCAGCTTCCCCAGGGTTCTGTTTTTC. It yields the protein CASSFPRVLFF. Based on the CDR3 plus reference TRBV5-8 and TRBJ2-7, the full variable domain is EAGVTQSPTHLIKTRGQQATLRCSPISGHTSVYWYQQALGLGLQFLLWYDEGEERNRGNFPPRFSGRQFPNYSSELNVNALELEDSALYLCASSFPRVLFFGPGTRLTVT.

The chain joins TRBV5-4 to TRBJ2-5, with no clear D. Per the germline V gene, CDR1 is SGHNT and CDR2 is YYREEE (reference sequence). The ends were cut back, 3 bases at V and 5 bases at J, with 11 bases in the middle. CDR3 length equals 13 residues. Here the CDR3 reads CASSSALRETQYF. CDR3 DNA: TGTGCCAGCAGCTCGGCCTTGCGGGAGACCCAGTACTTC. Using reference TRBV5-4 and TRBJ2-5 for the parts outside the CDR3, the full variable domain is ETGVTQSPTHLIKTRGQQVTLRCSSQSGHNTVSWYQQALGQGPQFIFQYYREEENGRGNFPPRFSGLQFPNYSSELNVNALELDDSALYLCASSSALRETQYFGPGTRLLVL.

The chain carries TRBV7-2 and TRBJ1-3, with TRBD1 as a possible D gene (6 bases). Germline CDR1 and CDR2: SGHTA and FQGNSA. The CDR3 consists of 16 residues. Trimming pared 1 base from V and 4 bases from J, leaving 14 bases between. The CDR3 region is CASSLGSGQRGNTIYF. The CDR3 DNA is TGTGCCAGCAGCTTAGGGTCCGGACAGAGGGGAAACACCATATATTTT.

This rearrangement joins TRBV19 to TRBJ1-1; tentative D call: TRBD1 (5 bases). The V and J ends lost 6 bases and 7 bases respectively, with 15 bases between them. CDR3 length equals 13 residues. Looked up from germline, CDR1 is LNHDA and CDR2 is SQIVND (reference sequence). This CDR3 reads CASSPGGLGEAFF. CDR3 nucleotide sequence: TGTGCCAGTAGCCCCGGGGGGTTGGGTGAAGCTTTCTTT.

The genes are TRBV5-1 and TRBJ1-3; 8 bases map to TRBD1. The CDR3 spans 14 residues. J gave up 4 bases and V 4 bases, and 4 bases lay outside the gene matches. Germline V gives CDR1 SGHRS, CDR2 YFSETQ. In DNA form, the CDR3 reads TGCGCCAGCAGCCAACAGGGGGACGGAAACACCATATATTTT. Protein sequence: CASSQQGDGNTIYF.

The J gene is TRBJ2-7, the V gene TRBV28; 7 positions agree with TRBD1. With 5 bases clipped from V and 6 bases from J, the junction kept 4 bases outside the gene matches. Looked up from germline, CDR1 is MDHEN and CDR2 is SYDVKM. The CDR3 consists of 12 residues. The CDR3 region is CASSTGAGEQYF. The CDR3 bases are TGTGCCAGCAGTACAGGGGCCGGCGAGCAGTACTTC.